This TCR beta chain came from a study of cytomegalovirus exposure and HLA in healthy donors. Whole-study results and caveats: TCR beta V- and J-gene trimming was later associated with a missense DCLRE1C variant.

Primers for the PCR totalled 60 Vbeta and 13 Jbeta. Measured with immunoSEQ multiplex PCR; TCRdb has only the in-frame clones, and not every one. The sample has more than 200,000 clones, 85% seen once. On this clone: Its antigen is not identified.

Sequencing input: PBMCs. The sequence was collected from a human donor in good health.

CDR3 DNA sequence: TGTGCCTGGGGACAGGGGATCTACGAGCAGTACTTC. It specifies CAWGQGIYEQYF. The chain is built from TRBV30 and TRBJ2-5, with 9 bases fitting TRBD1. The closer fit of TRBJ2-7 to the DNA end suggests the J call may be wrong. Germline assignment: CDR1 GTSNPN and CDR2 SVGIG (reference sequence). The CDR3 consists of 12 residues.